The TCR beta chain under discussion was sequenced for a study of shared T cell receptors in the human thymus (dated by TCRdb to about 2021). Context from the whole study: The study examined how the human thymus generates shared, self-reactive T-cell receptor alpha chains.

From a lookup of the germline V gene, CDR1 and CDR2 are SQVTM and ANQGSEA. V is pared back by 7 bases and J by 0 bases, with 14 bases lying between the germline termini. The CDR3 holds 14 amino acids from the cysteine to the phenylalanine. CDR3 DNA only is kept here, 42 bases in frame from base 1. Preparation of the library involved the immunoSEQ multiplex PCR assay. TCRdb mirrors the immuneACCESS table, restricted to in-frame sequences. Some clones are absent from its copies; in checked studies, under half trace to an unresolved V gene, and the reason for the others is unknown. The table for this sample lists approximately 490,000 clones; 75% to 80% of them were counted only once. The ten largest make up 0.013% of the sample. Notes on this clone: Its antigen is still unknown. It has no much larger one-base neighbor in the sample; base qualities were not kept.

Separately, the same data were catalogued under a study of human thymus T cells. Per the second study: In Finland, the donors were immunologically healthy infants who were having open corrective cardiac surgery for congenital heart defects. The thymus tissue came from surgical resects taken out during corrective cardiac surgery. Biased V and J gene segment usage appeared to be present in both thymic and peripheral blood repertoires. According to the related research, thymic TCR repertoires were highly overlapping among unrelated individuals. The study characterized TCR alpha and beta repertoires from under 10 infant thymus samples and a few related peripheral blood samples. Donor ages ranging from about 6 to 250 days were recorded, and several male and a couple of female infants were included in the cohort. Thymocytes were mechanically released from the tissue and were stored as pellets of roughly 9.5-30 million cells at -70 degrees C. A QIAsymphony instrument was used to extract genomic DNA from the frozen cell pellets. Using the immunoSEQ multiplex PCR assay, the TCRB and TCRAD loci were amplified from a standardized quantity of quality-controlled genomic DNA. Amplicons spanned the V(D)J region at a length sufficient to cover the CDR3 and identify V and J genes. Through the commercial immunoSEQ service, the amplicons were sequenced on an Illumina platform. Primer bias and sequencing errors were corrected using previously described methods, and TCRAD and TCRB definitions followed the IMGT database. immunoSEQ Analyzer 3.0 and VDJTools were used for repertoire analysis, which covered basic statistics, V/J segment usage, diversity estimates, rarefaction and pairwise overlap. Diversity was estimated with Chao1, ChaoE, Efron-Thisted, Shannon and inverse Simpson indices, and also on datasets down-sampled to the smallest sample. Repertoire overlap used strict matching of CDR3 nucleotide sequence, V gene and J gene, with Jaccard-based multidimensional scaling clustering. Thymus samples yielded on average approximately 800,000 unique TCRB clonotypes, compared with about 80,000 from blood samples.

The sequence was obtained from a boy under three years old with a congenital heart defect. Donor details come from another sample of the same person, matched by shared clones. This receptor chain uses TRBV29-1 and TRBJ2-3; TRBD1 might be the D gene, on 7 matching bases. The specimen sequenced was thymocytes. In nucleotide form, the sequence is TGCAGCGGCGGGACAGTTCGTAGCACAGATACGCAGTATTTT. This is translated as CSGGTVRSTDTQYF.